This T cell receptor beta chain is from a study of T cell clones after liver transplantation. Across the study: Immunosuppression withdrawal was tried within 2 years after liver transplantation in this trial. Apart from three HCV-positive recipients, transplants were for non-autoimmune, non-viral reasons. Until 12-24 months post-transplant, subjects got standard immunosuppression and no induction.

The assay was immunoSEQ multiplex PCR, and TCRdb's table has in-frame clones only and misses some. The table records tens of thousands of clones, 60% to 75% of them present only once. This clone was detected a few times. The target antigen is unknown. CDR1 is GTSNPN and CDR2 is SVGIG in the germline V gene (reference sequence). The CDR3 runs 14 residues. Deletions cut 2 bases from V and 9 bases from J, with 14 bases between. Whole-study results and caveats: Small, mixed patient groups and varying post-transplant times limit these conclusions.

The V and J genes are TRBV30 and TRBJ1-6, with D perhaps TRBD1 (5 bases). The source is a human patient who received a liver transplant. Some T cells may arise from the graft donor. The input for sequencing was CD4+ T cells from blood, taken at the 22-month timepoint. CDR3 protein: CAWSRGNLVSPLHF. The DNA of the CDR3 is TGTGCCTGGAGTCGGGGGAACCTTGTTTCACCCCTCCACTTT.